The 18 T cell receptor beta chains listed next were all sequenced from one sample in a study of T cell responses to AZD1222 COVID-19 vaccine (dated by TCRdb to the early 2020s). The receptor library was made with the immunoSEQ multiplex PCR assay. TCRdb obtained this table from immuneACCESS and retained in-frame rearrangements with V and J assigned. These tables miss some clones; where compared with another copy, unresolved V genes account for less than half of the shortfall, and the remainder is unexplained. This sample is represented by 150,000 or so clones; 85% to 90% of them were singletons. The ten largest clones represent approximately 1.8% of the sample. According to the study, the label for this sample's time point signals: baseline before first vaccination. The sample in question was peripheral blood, obtained on day 0 of AZD1222 vaccination. The receptors were sampled from an adult in good health.

A few counts support this clone. This chain uses TRBV14 with TRBJ2-1; a weak D match, TRBD2 (5 bases). The CDR3 extends over 13 amino acids. V lost 0 bases and J 12 bases, leaving 12 bases between the germline ends. The V gene's germline CDR1 is SGHDN and CDR2 FVKESK. For the CDR3, the DNA is TGTGCCAGCAGCCAAGATCCCGGGGTTCGGCAGTTCTTC. Amino acid sequence: CASSQDPGVRQFF.

The chain has TRBV19 and TRBJ2-5, with D possibly TRBD2 on 5 matching bases. The CDR3 has 18 amino acids. V lost 5 bases and J lost 1, with 23 bases in between. Looked up from germline, CDR1 is LNHDA and CDR2 is SQIVND (reference sequence). The CDR3 loop is CASSFGGLRRIGQETQYF. In DNA, the CDR3 is TGTGCCAGTAGTTTTGGAGGCCTCCGGCGAATAGGCCAAGAGACCCAGTACTTC.

This rearrangement joins TRBV28 to TRBJ2-5; D is ambiguous. Germline values: CDR1 MDHEN, CDR2 SYDVKM. Trimming took off 2 bases at V and 7 bases at J, with 14 bases between the two ends. This CDR3 has 14 amino acids. CDR3 sequence (DNA): TGTGCCAGCAGTTTAATCGCCATTCGAGGGACCCAGTACTTC. It is translated as CASSLIAIRGTQYF.

The V and J genes are TRBV6-2 or TRBV6-3 and TRBJ1-5; 7 bases are shared with TRBD1. This CDR3 is built from 14 residues. Germline lookup yields CDR1 MNHEY and CDR2 SVGEGT. V lost 5 bases and J lost 7; bases outside the gene matches: 8. For the CDR3, the DNA is TGTGCCAGCAGTACCCCGACAGGGAGCCAGCCCCAGCATTTT. This translates into CASSTPTGSQPQHF.

This chain joins TRBV6-2 or TRBV6-3 and TRBJ2-2, with no clear D. Trimming took 4 bases from V and 4 from J, leaving 13 bases between them. The CDR3 extends over 15 amino acids. Germline-derived CDR1 and CDR2 are MNHEY and SVGEGT. CDR3 residues: CASSSAWTRTGELFF. The CDR3 DNA sequence: TGTGCCAGCAGTTCCGCTTGGACCCGCACCGGGGAGCTGTTTTTT.

This chain connects TRBV6-5 to TRBJ2-3, with D tentatively TRBD2 (5 bases). The CDR3 contains 14 residues. Looked up from germline, CDR1 is MNHEY and CDR2 is SVGAGI. Between the trimmed V and J ends, which lost 7 bases and 4 bases, there was a span of 15 bases. The CDR3 loop reads CASMETTGADTQYF. The CDR3 DNA is TGTGCCAGCATGGAGACTACTGGGGCAGATACGCAGTATTTT.

The rearrangement joins TRBV4-1 to TRBJ1-4; 7 bases agree with TRBD1. CDR1 is MGHRA, CDR2 YSYEKL, per germline. The length of the CDR3 is 15 residues. Trimming cost V 5 bases and J 3 bases; bases outside gene matches: 6. The CDR3 loop reads CASSSTGESNEKLFF. In DNA form, the CDR3 reads TGCGCCAGCAGCTCCACAGGGGAGTCTAATGAAAAACTGTTTTTT.

The V gene is TRBV28, the J gene TRBJ1-5; 10 bases map to TRBD1. Looked up from germline, CDR1 is MDHEN and CDR2 is SYDVKM. V lost 10 bases and J lost 2; bases outside the gene matches: 11. CDR3 length: 16 residues. In DNA form, the CDR3 reads TGTGCCACCTGGACAGGGGGTAGTCGCGGCAATCAGCCCCAGCATTTT. Protein sequence: CATWTGGSRGNQPQHF.

V is TRBV5-6 and J is TRBJ1-2; no clear D gene. This CDR3 spans 15 amino acids. V lost 1 base to trimming and J lost 4 bases, with 14 bases between them. Germline V gives CDR1 SGHDT, CDR2 YYEEEE. CDR3: CASSLTVLGGYGYTF. As DNA, the CDR3 is TGTGCCAGCAGCTTGACTGTGCTGGGAGGCTATGGCTACACCTTC.

This clone was seen a single time. The V call is TRBV11-1, the J call TRBJ2-3, with TRBD1 matching over 11 bases. Trimming at V came to 4 bases and at J to 5 bases, leaving 5 bases not matched to a gene. This CDR3 has 15 amino acids. The germline V gene encodes CDR1 SGHAT and CDR2 FQDESV (reference sequence). For the CDR3, the DNA is TGTGCCAGCAGCTACGGGACAGGGGGACGAGATACGCAGTATTTT. It specifies CASSYGTGGRDTQYF.

CDR3 bases: TGTGCCAGCAGAGGGGACAGGGGGGTTTACAATGAGCAGTTCTTC. Translated: CASRGDRGVYNEQFF. This chain links TRBV6-4 with TRBJ2-1; 11 nucleotides agree with TRBD1. The CDR3 is made up of 15 amino acids. Trimming took 6 bases from V and 4 from J; bases not matched to a gene: 5. Per germline, CDR1 MRHNA and CDR2 SNTAGT.

The chain links TRBV5-8 to TRBJ2-7, with 7 bases that match TRBD1. CDR3 length: 14 amino acids. Germline CDR1 is SGHTS and CDR2 is YDEGEE. V shed 4 bases and J 4 bases; nucleotides not matched to a gene: 8. The chain's CDR3 is CASSATGIQYEQYF. The CDR3 nucleotides are TGTGCCAGCAGCGCGACAGGGATTCAGTACGAGCAGTACTTC.

The genes are TRBV5-6 and TRBJ2-2; TRBD2 aligns across 11 bases. The junction had 4 bases not matched to a gene; V was cut back by 4 bases and J by 2 bases. Germline CDR1 SGHDT, CDR2 YYEEEE. This CDR3 is 16 amino acids long. Here the CDR3 reads CASSPGTSGNTGELFF. CDR3 DNA: TGTGCCAGCAGCCCGGGGACTAGCGGAAACACCGGGGAGCTGTTTTTT.

V usage is TRBV19 and J usage is TRBJ1-6, with D perhaps matching TRBD1 (5 bases). The CDR3 has 15 amino acids. The V and J ends lost 5 bases and 7 bases respectively, with 15 bases between them. Germline V CDR1 and CDR2: LNHDA, SQIVND (reference sequence). The CDR3 bases are TGTGCCAGTAGTGGGGGGGGAGTCGGGAATTCACCCCTCCACTTT. It encodes CASSGGGVGNSPLHF.

This sequence joins TRBV30 and TRBJ1-1; TRBD1 might be the D (5 bases). The germline CDR1 and CDR2 sequences are GTSNPN and SVGIG (reference sequence). Trimming took off 3 bases at V and 6 bases at J, with 14 bases between the two ends. This CDR3 comprises 13 residues. The CDR3: CAWRQQARAEAFF. The CDR3 DNA sequence: TGTGCCTGGAGACAACAGGCCCGGGCTGAAGCTTTCTTT.

As to this clone: The junction departs from the called germline gene at one end, perhaps through a read error. V is TRBV7-8 and J is TRBJ2-2; D perhaps matches TRBD2 (6 bases). The CDR3 has 15 residues. Germline CDR1 and CDR2: SGHVS and FQNEAQ. The CDR3 spells CASSIAVTNTGELFF. The DNA of the CDR3 is TGTGCCAGCAGCATAGCGGTTACGAACACCGGGGAGCTGTTTTTT. The entire variable domain, with the rest obtained from reference TRBV7-8 and TRBJ2-2, is as follows: GAGVSQSPRYKVAKRGQDVALRCDPISGHVSLFWYQQALGQGPEFLTYFQNEAQLDKSGLPSDRFFAERPEGSVSTLKIQRTQQEDSAVYLCASSIAVTNTGELFFGEGSRLTVL.

V and J are TRBV18 and TRBJ2-3; D remains unclear. The V end was cut by 5 bases, the J end by 0 bases, with 3 bases between. Germline V gene data show CDR1 as KGHSH and CDR2 as LQKENI. The CDR3 loop spans 12 amino acids. The CDR3 loop is CASSESTDTQYF. The CDR3 DNA sequence: TGTGCCAGCTCAGAAAGCACAGATACGCAGTATTTT.

This rearrangement joins TRBV3-1 (or the pseudogene TRBV3-2) to TRBJ2-3; 14 bases line up with TRBD2. The CDR3 runs to 15 residues. V trimming: 4 bases; J trimming: 3 bases; junction bases outside the gene matches: 0. Germline CDR1 is LGHDT and CDR2 is YNNKEL (reference sequence). CDR3 amino acids: CASSRLAGGTDTQYF. Here the CDR3 DNA reads TGTGCCAGCAGCCGACTAGCGGGAGGGACAGATACGCAGTATTTT.